These 29 T cell receptor beta chains were all obtained from the same sample, sequenced in a study of T cell changes during pregnancy in multiple sclerosis. Produced via immunoSEQ multiplex PCR; TCRdb's table is partial and in-frame only. The sample has roughly 22,000 clones, about nine tenths seen once. The sequencing used CD4+ T cells from peripheral blood mononuclear cells, collected after pregnancy. The receptors originated from a female donor in good health, enrolled as a control in a pregnancy study.

The V and J genes are TRBV11-2 and TRBJ2-7; D is perhaps TRBD1 (5 bases). V shed 6 bases and J shed 2 bases, with 14 bases lying between them. The CDR3 runs 14 residues. Per germline, CDR1 SGHAT and CDR2 FQNNGV. The CDR3 is CASRGPDRTYEQYF. CDR3 coding DNA: TGTGCCAGCAGGGGCCCTGACAGAACCTACGAGCAGTACTTC. Full variable domain (rest looked up from reference TRBV11-2 and TRBJ2-7): EAGVAQSPRYKIIEKRQSVAFWCNPISGHATLYWYQQILGQGPKLLIQFQNNGVVDDSQLPKDRFSAERLKGVDSTLKIQPAKLEDSAVYLCASRGPDRTYEQYFGPGTRLTVT.

The chain is built from TRBV7-2 and TRBJ2-7; D is unresolved. The CDR3 spans 13 residues. Germline V gives CDR1 SGHTA, CDR2 FQGNSA. Trimming removed 1 base from V and 3 bases from J, with 7 bases in between. The CDR3 is CASSLGVYYEQYF. Here the CDR3 DNA reads TGTGCCAGCAGCTTAGGCGTATACTACGAGCAGTACTTC.

V and J are TRBV27 and TRBJ1-5, with 9 bases fitting TRBD1. CDR3 length: 15 amino acids. Germline-derived CDR1 and CDR2 are MNHEY and SMNVEV (reference sequence). The J segment lost 5 bases and the V segment lost 5 bases, leaving 7 bases of the junction unmatched. The CDR3 reads CASSAGTGPHQPQHF. Written as DNA, the CDR3 is TGTGCCAGCAGTGCCGGGACAGGGCCCCATCAGCCCCAGCATTTT.

The rearrangement uses TRBV7-2 and TRBJ2-7; TRBD2 might be the D (6 bases). The V end was cut by 8 bases, the J end by 6 bases, with 20 bases between. The germline gives CDR1 SGHTA, CDR2 FQGNSA. The CDR3 has 14 residues. The CDR3 loop reads CASSKTSFSVEQYF. For the CDR3, the DNA is TGTGCCAGCTCCAAAACTAGCTTCTCCGTCGAGCAGTACTTC.

In its sample, this clone was seen once. The chain employs TRBV7-3 and TRBJ2-7; 8 bases fit TRBD1. V was pared by 3 bases and J by 6 bases, with 10 bases of the junction left unmatched. The V gene's germline CDR1 is SGHTA and CDR2 FQGTGA. The CDR3 is made up of 15 amino acids. CDR3 region: CASSFSGGAGSEQYF. CDR3 nucleotides: TGTGCCAGCAGCTTTTCAGGGGGCGCAGGGAGCGAGCAGTACTTC.

V gene TRBV27 combines with J gene TRBJ1-2; D is unresolved. This CDR3 is 13 amino acids long. Germline V gives CDR1 MNHEY, CDR2 SMNVEV (reference sequence). Trimming took 8 bases from V and 4 from J, leaving 14 bases between them. This CDR3 reads CASGRVGSYGYTF. The CDR3 coding sequence is TGTGCCAGCGGCCGAGTAGGGAGCTATGGCTACACCTTC.

The chain is built from TRBV6-5 and TRBJ2-1; D gene unclear. Per germline, CDR1 MNHEY and CDR2 SVGAGI. This CDR3 has 14 amino acids. Trimming shortened V by 2 bases and J by 6 bases, and 11 bases separated the two germline ends. In DNA, the CDR3 is TGTGCCAGCAGTTACGTCGGAGACCTCAATGAGCAGTTCTTC. Translating it yields CASSYVGDLNEQFF.

V gene TRBV14 combines with J gene TRBJ1-2; 9 nucleotides match TRBD1. This CDR3 comprises 14 residues. Germline-derived CDR1 and CDR2 are SGHDN and FVKESK. V shed 9 bases, J shed 7 bases, and the junction held 12 bases outside the gene matches. CDR3 DNA sequence: TGTGCCAGAGAACACAGGGGGCGCAAAAGTGGCTACACCTTC. As protein: CAREHRGRKSGYTF.

The V call is TRBV18, the J call TRBJ1-5; TRBD1 is a possible D gene (5 bases). Germline V lookup: CDR1 KGHSH, CDR2 LQKENI. V was cut by 1 base and J by 0 bases, with 10 bases left in between. The CDR3 covers 16 residues. The CDR3 spells CASSPQGWDSNQPQHF. The CDR3 bases are TGTGCCAGCTCACCACAGGGGTGGGATAGCAATCAGCCCCAGCATTTT.

The chain carries TRBV10-3 and TRBJ2-4; 11 bases are shared with TRBD2. With 4 bases clipped from V and 8 bases from J, the junction kept 7 bases outside the gene matches. Germline V gene lookup returns CDR1 ENHRY and CDR2 SYGVKD. The CDR3 contains 15 residues. The CDR3 spells CAISVVAGGLYIQYF. CDR3 DNA sequence: TGTGCCATCAGTGTAGTAGCGGGGGGGCTTTACATTCAGTACTTC.

The genes are TRBV4-3 and TRBJ2-7, with D possibly TRBD1 on 6 matching bases. Trimming removed 4 bases from V and 1 base from J, with 11 bases in between. Germline CDR1 reads LGHNA; CDR2 reads YSLEER. There are 14 residues in the CDR3. This CDR3 reads CASSLIGGSYEQYF. CDR3 bases: TGCGCCAGCAGCCTCATAGGGGGTTCCTACGAGCAGTACTTC.

V and J are TRBV4-3 and TRBJ2-7; maybe TRBD1 (5 bases). Germline loops: CDR1 LGHNA, CDR2 YSLEER. The CDR3 has 14 amino acids. V lost 1 base and J lost 0, with 7 bases in between. Here the CDR3 DNA reads TGCGCCAGCAGCCAAGGACAGCACTCCTACGAGCAGTACTTC. Translated: CASSQGQHSYEQYF.

This chain links TRBV7-2 with TRBJ1-5; D remains unclear. This CDR3 has 12 residues. The germline gives CDR1 SGHTA, CDR2 FQGNSA. Deletions cut 5 bases from V and 4 bases from J, with 6 bases between. The CDR3 loop reads CASSLQNQPQHF. Here the CDR3 DNA reads TGTGCCAGCAGCCTACAGAATCAGCCCCAGCATTTT.

The chain links TRBV18 to TRBJ2-1; D uncertain. The CDR3 runs to 15 residues. Deletions cut 2 bases from V and 1 base from J, with 9 bases between. CDR1 and CDR2 (germline): KGHSH, LQKENI. The CDR3 nucleotides are TGTGCCAGCTCACCAGATACGAGGTCCTACAATGAGCAGTTCTTC. Its protein is CASSPDTRSYNEQFF.

The chain is built from TRBV6-5 and TRBJ1-2, with 8 bases aligning to TRBD1. Per germline, CDR1 MNHEY and CDR2 SVGAGI. The junction had 10 bases not matched to a gene; V was cut back by 2 bases and J by 5 bases. The CDR3 consists of 16 residues. Here the CDR3 DNA reads TGTGCCAGCAGTTACGGGGGCGCGACAGGGGCTTATGGCTACACCTTC. Translated, it gives CASSYGGATGAYGYTF.

This chain connects TRBV6-1 to TRBJ1-2; TRBD1 agrees at 11 bases. V was pared by 6 bases and J by 6 bases, with 6 bases of the junction left unmatched. This CDR3 has 14 amino acids. Germline CDR1 MNHNS, CDR2 SASEGT. In nucleotides, the CDR3 is TGTGCCAGCAGAGGGACAGGGGGTTTGCATGGCTACACCTTC. This sequence encodes CASRGTGGLHGYTF.

V and J are TRBV12-1 and TRBJ2-3; the D segment call TRBD2 is taken from the table without a DNA check. TRBV12-1 is shown as a pseudogene. The CDR3 has 19 amino acids. The CDR3 nucleotides read TGTGCCAGCAGCTTCCCACTAAGGACTAGCGGGGGGCCAGCAGATACGCAGTATTTT. Amino acid sequence: CASSFPLRTSGGPADTQYF.

This CDR3 reads CTSITGMTGGWQETQYF. In DNA, the CDR3 is TGCACCAGCATTACTGGCATGACAGGGGGCTGGCAAGAGACCCAGTACTTC. V is TRBV1 and J is TRBJ2-5; the table calls TRBD1, which could not be checked here. TRBV1 is shown as a pseudogene. This CDR3 is built from 17 residues.

Written as DNA, the CDR3 is TGCGCCAGCAGCTTGGACCAGGGGGTGCAGTTCTTC. Translation gives CASSLDQGVQFF. This rearrangement joins TRBV5-1 to TRBJ2-1; 7 positions match TRBD1. This CDR3 is built from 12 residues. Germline V gives CDR1 SGHRS, CDR2 YFSETQ. The V segment lost 0 bases and the J segment 12 bases; nucleotides outside the gene matches: 3.

The chain is built from TRBV30 and TRBJ1-3; TRBD1 might be the D (6 bases). Germline assignment: CDR1 GTSNPN and CDR2 SVGIG (reference sequence). V was pared by 1 base and J by 9 bases, with 19 bases between. The CDR3 loop spans 15 amino acids. CDR3 protein: CAWSDRAGGRGTIYF. The CDR3 nucleotides read TGTGCCTGGAGTGACAGGGCTGGGGGACGGGGCACCATATATTTT.

With respect to this clone: The same CDR3 is also encoded by other DNA sequences in this sample. The chain links TRBV28 to TRBJ1-5, with 9 bases lining up with TRBD1. The CDR3 contains 14 residues. The ends lost 4 bases at V and 5 bases at J; junction bases unmatched: 3. Germline V gives CDR1 MDHEN, CDR2 SYDVKM. The CDR3 loop reads CASSSGQGDQPQHF. CDR3 in DNA: TGTGCCAGCAGTTCGGGACAGGGCGATCAGCCCCAGCATTTT.

The chain links TRBV4-1 to TRBJ1-1; TRBD1 is a possible D gene (6 bases). The germline V gene encodes CDR1 MGHRA and CDR2 YSYEKL. Deletions cut 8 bases from V and 1 base from J, with 14 bases between. There are 14 residues in the CDR3. CDR3 in amino acids: CASAALGANTEAFF. The CDR3 nucleotides read TGCGCCAGCGCCGCCCTGGGGGCGAACACTGAAGCTTTCTTT.

There are a few counts of this clone. The chain links TRBV19 to TRBJ1-1, with a weak D call TRBD1 (5 bases). Germline CDR1 LNHDA, CDR2 SQIVND (reference sequence). The V end was cut by 2 bases, the J end by 2 bases, with 12 bases between. CDR3 length equals 15 residues. The CDR3 reads CASSIYRQRNTEAFF. The CDR3 nucleotides read TGTGCCAGTAGTATATACCGACAGAGAAACACTGAAGCTTTCTTT.

This chain's CDR3 is CASTRGLASSYNEQFF. In DNA form, the CDR3 reads TGTGCCAGCACCCGAGGATTGGCGAGCTCCTACAATGAGCAGTTCTTC. The chain links TRBV2 to TRBJ2-1; D ambiguous. The CDR3 spans 16 residues. Trimming removed 7 bases from V and 0 bases from J, with 16 bases in between. The germline gives CDR1 SNHLY, CDR2 FYNNEI.

The chain joins TRBV18 to TRBJ1-4; possible D gene TRBD1, 5 bases. V was trimmed by 3 bases and J by 7 bases, leaving 12 bases between them. CDR3 size: 14 residues. CDR1 KGHSH and CDR2 LQKENI come from the germline V gene. The CDR3 DNA is TGTGCCAGCTCACCCGCAGGGCTTCCTGAAAAACTGTTTTTT. Encoded protein: CASSPAGLPEKLFF. The full variable domain, in which reference TRBV18 and TRBJ1-4 provide the parts outside the CDR3, is NAGVMQNPRHLVRRRGQEARLRCSPMKGHSHVYWYRQLPEEGLKFMVYLQKENIIDESGMPKERFSAEFPKEGPSILRIQQVVRGDSAAYFCASSPAGLPEKLFFGSGTQLSVL.

The gene calls are TRBV15 and TRBJ1-2, with no clear D. Trimming removed 5 bases from V and 2 bases from J, with 9 bases in between. This CDR3 has 13 amino acids. Germline V gene sequence: CDR1 LNHNV, CDR2 YYDKDF (reference sequence). The CDR3 region is CATSPAGNYGYTF. The CDR3 DNA follows: TGTGCCACCAGCCCGGCCGGGAACTATGGCTACACCTTC.

The chain uses TRBV19 and TRBJ1-1, with D hard to call. Germline CDR1 LNHDA, CDR2 SQIVND (reference sequence). This CDR3 region has 14 residues. Trimming cost V 7 bases and J 1 base, with 13 bases left between them. CDR3 loop: CASTPGAWNTEAFF. CDR3 coding DNA: TGTGCCAGTACACCCGGAGCTTGGAACACTGAAGCTTTCTTT.

The chain has TRBV5-1 and TRBJ2-1, with unresolved D. This CDR3 contains 13 residues. Germline V gives CDR1 SGHRS, CDR2 YFSETQ. V lost 6 bases to trimming and J lost 4 bases, with 11 bases between them. CDR3 nucleotides: TGCGCCAGCAACTCAGGCGAGTACAATGAGCAGTTCTTC. Its translation is CASNSGEYNEQFF.

This chain links TRBV7-8 with TRBJ1-2, with TRBD1 identical over 11 bases. The CDR3 sequence is 13 residues long. CDR1 and CDR2 (germline): SGHVS, FQNEAQ. V shed 5 bases and J 8 bases; nucleotides not matched to a gene: 4. The CDR3 sequence: CASSGQGARGYTF. CDR3 DNA sequence: TGTGCCAGCAGCGGACAGGGGGCTCGCGGCTACACCTTC.